This T cell receptor beta chain was sequenced in a study of regulatory T cells in long-lasting Graves disease (dated by TCRdb to the early 2020s). About the investigation overall: Antithyroid drugs had been taken for less than 3 months by newly diagnosed Graves' disease patients. Peripheral blood TCR sequencing and RNA sequencing compared persistent Graves' disease patients with newly diagnosed Graves' disease patients. The study took place in China and was registered as a clinical trial. A total of around 35 samples were covered by TCR sequencing, comprising approximately 13 persistent and about 20 newly diagnosed Graves' disease patients.

Study-wide findings and limitations: Compared with newly diagnosed patients, persistent Graves' disease patients had lower TCR Shannon entropy and fewer highly expanded clones, which suggests clonal expansion. Only peripheral blood was studied, because thyroid tissue, the primary lesion, was inaccessible. The authors noted that the small sample size was a limitation that may lower accuracy. Sequencing and analysis were restricted to the TCR beta chain. Preferential use of TRBV28, TRBJ1-2 and TRBJ2-5 was observed in persistent disease, whereas TRBV20-1 and TRBJ2-1 were favored in newly diagnosed disease. Patients with persistent disease shared more public clonotypes (about 2,900) than newly diagnosed patients did (around 930).

The sample's time point label is to be understood as: newly diagnosed GD, antithyroid drugs for less than 3 months. For both TCR sequencing and RNA sequencing, RNA was extracted from PBMCs using TRIzol. Graves' disease was diagnosed according to American Thyroid Association guidelines. Patients were recruited from an endocrinology department in Xi'an, China. Each patient gave around 9.2 milliliters of peripheral blood, collected in an EDTA anticoagulant tube. PBMCs were isolated by Ficoll Paque Plus density gradient separation without further T cell sorting. An Agilent 2100 Bioanalyzer and agarose gel were used to check RNA quality, and a NanoDrop 2000 was used to measure RNA concentration. Trimming removed 8 bases from V and 2 bases from J, leaving 14 bases between the germline ends. Including the terminal cysteine and phenylalanine, the CDR3 comprises 14 residues. The sequence is cut down to CDR3 DNA, 42 bases in frame from base 1. Per the germline V gene (reference sequence), LNHNV is the CDR1 and YYDKDF is the CDR2.

As concerns this clonotype: There is no known antigen for this receptor. Base qualities are not at hand, and no much larger clone is one base apart.

Libraries were constructed by multiplex PCR. Sequencing was carried out with an Illumina HiSeq 4000. iRepertoire HTBI primers and Arm-PCR amplification of CDR3 regions were used to construct TCR beta libraries. Before sequencing, the PCR products went through gel purification. In the original analysis: A total of 62 TRBV and some 15 TRBJ segments were identified across samples and were used for gene usage analysis of CDR3 amino acid clonotypes. Filtered high-quality paired reads were merged into contigs using COPE and FqMerger. BLAST was used to align contigs to IMGT TRBV, TRBD and TRBJ reference genes, with CDR3 defined following IMGT. Clonotypes above 0.1% frequency were classified as highly expanded clones. Repertoire diversity was measured by Shannon entropy, and V-J evenness by the Gini coefficient. Clonotypes shared by more than one individual were considered public. TCRdb reanalyzed the raw reads on its own, using fastp at Q25 for trimming and MiXCR for clone calling, and kept in-frame beta chains. Rows with one shared CDR3 protein collapse into an entry with the most common genes and DNA. For this entry, the V and J calls and clone size follow TCRdb and not the study's own pipeline. This sample comprises 550,000 to 700,000 distinct CDR3 sequences, about 16% of them detected only once. The leading ten clones occupy 12% of the sample.

The data also belong to a second study, concerning T cells in Graves' hyperthyroidism and ophthalmopathy. As the second publication notes: Stable Graves' hyperthyroidism was defined as no progression to ophthalmopathy during 18 months of follow-up. Hyperthyroidism patients were newly diagnosed, had a disease duration of under 2 months, and were aged 18 to 65 years. Any patient with an uncontrolled infection, another autoimmune disease, pregnancy or lactation was excluded. Clinical symptoms, serum thyroxine and TRAb, thyroid ultrasound, and orbital computed tomography formed the basis for the diagnoses. For the first round of RT-PCR on the TCR CDR3, the HTBI primer set was used together with the Qiagen OneStep RT-PCR kit. Most expanded thyroid clonotypes (frequency above 0.001) were also detected in blood, a finding suggesting that blood repertoires may reflect thyroid immune responses. A model built on a 13 V-J signature distinguished ophthalmopathy from stable hyperthyroidism, reaching over 85% sensitivity and around 82% specificity in cross-validation and 80%/75% in testing. In validation, the model predicted progression to ophthalmopathy a median of about 5.9 months before onset, with approximately 70% sensitivity and 72.22% specificity. A discovery cohort of roughly 100 patients, about 40 with Graves' ophthalmopathy and more than 55 with stable Graves' hyperthyroidism, was used to find distinguishing TCR V-J signatures. Prospective prediction of ophthalmopathy was tested in an independent validation cohort of some 20 hyperthyroidism patients and 15 to 17 patients who later progressed to ophthalmopathy. The 100 discovery patients were divided at random into training and test sets in a 7:3 ratio. In addition, the study compared T-cell repertoires in thyroid tissue and in blood from six Graves' hyperthyroidism patients. Following sampling, methimazole starting at 30 mg daily was given to hyperthyroidism patients, and high-dose intravenous methylprednisolone was given to ophthalmopathy patients. A second multiplex PCR round built the libraries, followed by size selection and purification. Libraries were sequenced paired-end with 100 bp reads on an Illumina HiSeq2000. SOAPnuke was used to process the raw data, throwing out any read that contained adapters or uncalled bases, had a mean Phred below 15, or lacked an exact constant-primer or identifier match. High-quality paired reads were merged with COPE v1.2.5, and unique nucleotide sequences were defined as clonotypes. MiTCR v1.1 was used to align clonotypes to the IMGT TRBV, TRBD and TRBJ reference segments. The analysis was restricted to V-J combinations with a frequency above 0.0001, which together covered 99% to 99.2% of the repertoires. A TCS score was defined as the ratio of F50 (clonal expansion) to E x V (chaos), with BLOSUM62-based TCRdist applied between CDR3 peptides within each V-J. Welch's t-statistics and random forest reduced fewer than 550 V-J features to fewer than 15, which were used in a naive Bayes classifier (R e1071). No statistical method was used to set the sample size in advance, and investigators knew the group allocation. According to the paper, TCR Vbeta CDR3 sequencing was carried out on more than 120 peripheral blood samples, which came from fewer than 50 ophthalmopathy, around 74 hyperthyroidism and about 17 progressor patients.

This sample comprised peripheral blood mononuclear cells (PBMCs), obtained at new diagnosis, from a patient treated with antithyroid drugs. This TCR came from a young man with Graves disease. Donor details come from another sample of the same person, matched by shared clones. The chain joins TRBV15 to TRBJ2-3; TRBD2 is a possible D gene, resting on 6 matching bases. The bases read TGTGCCACCCGGGCGGGAAACCCCACAGATACGCAGTATTTT. This translates into CATRAGNPTDTQYF.